Listed here are 11 T cell receptor beta chains from one sample, sequenced in a study of T cells in Graves' hyperthyroidism and ophthalmopathy. It was RNA transcripts that yielded the amplified TCR beta CDR3 regions. The HTBI set primed first-round TCR CDR3 RT-PCR. TCRdb independently ran MiXCR on the multiplex PCR reads; one entry per CDR3 protein. The table includes about 400,000 distinct CDR3 sequences, roughly an eighth detected once. The sequenced sample was blood. The receptors here all came from a man aged 45-65 years with Graves' ophthalmopathy.

This clonotype was counted between two and nine times. This may stem from a read error, because a much larger clone lies one nucleotide away. V usage is TRBV11-2 and J usage is TRBJ2-7; 7 nucleotides agree with TRBD1. Germline assignment: CDR1 SGHAT and CDR2 FQNNGV. This CDR3 region has 18 residues. As DNA, the CDR3 is TGTGCCAGCAGCTTAGTCCCCTCGAGACAGGGCTGGGGCTACGGGCAGTACTTC. Its translation is CASSLVPSRQGWGYGQYF.

This clonotype was detected ten times or more. This sequence joins TRBV20-1 and TRBJ2-3, with D unresolved. The CDR3 loop spans 13 amino acids. From germline, CDR1 is DFQATT and CDR2 SNEGSKA (reference sequence). Trimming pared 6 bases from V and 2 bases from J, leaving 12 bases between. The CDR3 sequence: CSAPGVLTDTQYF. CDR3 coding DNA: TGCAGTGCCCCAGGCGTTCTCACAGATACGCAGTATTTT.

This clonotype was seen ten or more times. The J gene is TRBJ2-3, the V gene TRBV11-2, with D unclear. Germline values: CDR1 SGHAT, CDR2 FQNNGV. The CDR3 totals 15 residues. V was cut by 1 base and J by 2 bases, with 10 bases left in between. Written as DNA, the CDR3 is TGTGCCAGCAGCTTAGGCGGCAGTTTCACAGATACGCAGTATTTT. Its protein is CASSLGGSFTDTQYF.

This clonotype was recorded a few times. The chain has TRBV12-3 or TRBV12-4 and TRBJ2-1; D is ambiguous. The CDR3 has 14 amino acids. V was cut by 2 bases and J by 7 bases, with 12 bases left in between. The CDR3 sequence is CASSLLGSGNEQFF. The CDR3 coding sequence is TGTGCCAGCAGTTTACTGGGTTCTGGTAATGAGCAGTTCTTC.

This clonotype has more than one count but fewer than ten. The rearrangement joins TRBV29-1 to TRBJ2-2; no clear D. Per the germline V gene, CDR1 is SQVTM and CDR2 is ANQGSEA. Trimming removed 0 bases from V and 6 bases from J, with 5 bases in between. The CDR3 sequence is 12 residues long. The CDR3 sequence: CSVEEGSGELFF. In DNA form, the CDR3 reads TGCAGCGTTGAAGAGGGGTCCGGGGAGCTGTTTTTT.

The chain recombines TRBV6-5 with TRBJ2-5, with D possibly being TRBD1 (5 bases). This CDR3 spans 16 amino acids. Germline CDR1 is MNHEY and CDR2 is SVGAGI. V shed 1 base and J shed 6 bases, with 18 bases lying between them. The CDR3 bases are TGTGCCAGCAGTTACTTTGGGGCTGGAGTCAGTAAGACCCAGTACTTC. It encodes CASSYFGAGVSKTQYF.

In this sample, this clonotype turned up many times. The chain has TRBV4-1 and TRBJ2-5, with D possibly called TRBD1 or TRBD2 (7 bases each). The V end lost 1 base, the J end lost 3 bases, and 12 bases lay between the germline ends. CDR1 MGHRA and CDR2 YSYEKL come from the germline V gene. The length of the CDR3 is 15 residues. The CDR3 here is CASSQVPGGEETQYF. CDR3 coding DNA: TGCGCCAGCAGCCAAGTTCCAGGGGGGGAAGAGACCCAGTACTTC.

The table lists this clonotype with many counts. This chain uses TRBV7-8 with TRBJ2-3; 10 bases map to TRBD2. The CDR3 runs to 16 residues. Per the germline V gene, CDR1 is SGHVS and CDR2 is FQNEAQ. V gave up 5 bases and J gave up 5 bases; unmatched junction bases: 10. CDR3 coding DNA: TGTGCCAGCAGCCAAAGGACTAGCGGACTTGGAGATACGCAGTATTTT. Translated: CASSQRTSGLGDTQYF.

This clonotype was seen only a few times. The V and J genes are TRBV10-3 and TRBJ2-5; TRBD2 agrees at 9 bases. The CDR3 is 15 residues long. The germline CDR1 and CDR2 sequences are ENHRY and SYGVKD. V shed 10 bases and J 5 bases; nucleotides not matched to a gene: 14. CDR3 coding DNA: TGTGCCACACCCCCCGGGAGGACTAGCGTTGAGACCCAGTACTTC. It yields the protein CATPPGRTSVETQYF.

At least ten counts were recorded for this clonotype. This chain joins TRBV18 and TRBJ2-1; 7 bases align to TRBD1. Germline V CDR1 and CDR2: KGHSH, LQKENI. Trimming took 2 bases from V and 6 from J; bases not matched to a gene: 10. The CDR3 runs to 16 residues. The chain's CDR3 is CASSPTGQRTSNEQFF. CDR3 bases: TGTGCCAGCTCACCAACGGGACAGCGGACCTCCAATGAGCAGTTCTTC.

This clonotype was detected only a few times. The CDR3 loop is CASSPRSAAEAFF. Here the CDR3 DNA reads TGTGCCAGCAGTCCCAGGTCGGCCGCTGAAGCTTTCTTT. The V and J genes are TRBV27 and TRBJ1-1; no clear D. Trimming shortened V by 5 bases and J by 6 bases, and 13 bases separated the two germline ends. The CDR3 loop spans 13 amino acids. Germline values: CDR1 MNHEY, CDR2 SMNVEV (reference sequence).